The T cell receptor (beta chain) described here comes from a study of blood T cell repertoires in COVID-19. About the research overall: Both acute and convalescent COVID-19 samples were obtained from the United States, Italy and Spain.

As originally analysed: The assay estimated nucleated cells by amplifying reference gene primers. Data came from immunoSEQ multiplex PCR; TCRdb stores just in-frame clones and leaves some out. The DNA gave D and trimming, while V, J and clone size come from that table. The sample consists of 340,000 or so clones, roughly 87% of them appearing once. This TCR came from a man between 50 and 59 years old with active or convalescent COVID-19. Sequenced material: peripheral blood.

CDR3 DNA: TGTGCCAGCAGCCCCCCGGACAGGGATGGCTACACCTTC. Translated, it gives CASSPPDRDGYTF. The V call is TRBV27, the J call TRBJ1-2, with 8 positions matching TRBD1. J gave up 6 bases and V 6 bases, and 6 bases lay outside the gene matches. The CDR3 spans 13 residues. Per germline, CDR1 MNHEY and CDR2 SMNVEV (reference sequence).